A single sample gave rise to the 15 T cell receptor beta chains below, sequenced in a study of cytomegalovirus exposure and HLA in healthy donors. Use of 60 Vbeta and 13 Jbeta primers characterized the PCR. Produced via immunoSEQ multiplex PCR; TCRdb's table is partial and in-frame only. The top ten hold 2.2% of the sample, which has about 160,000 clones, approximately 80% seen once. The sequencing input was PBMCs. The receptors were sampled from a man aged 45-65 years in good health and CMV-seropositive.

This clone has more than one count but fewer than ten. The chain combines TRBV7-9 with TRBJ1-1; D not resolved. CDR3 size: 13 residues. Trimming removed 5 bases from V and 3 bases from J, with 10 bases in between. CDR1 is SEHNR and CDR2 is FQNEAQ in the germline V gene (reference sequence). CDR3 in DNA: TGTGCCAGCAGCGAGAGAGAGGACACTGAAGCTTTCTTT. Protein: CASSEREDTEAFF.

The chain joins TRBV7-2 to TRBJ2-1, with TRBD2 identical over 12 bases. The CDR3 runs to 18 residues. J lost 0 bases, V lost 6 bases, and 9 bases had no gene match. CDR1 and CDR2 from the germline V gene are SGHTA and FQGNSA. In DNA, the CDR3 is TGTGCCAGCAGAAGTGGACTAGCGGGGAGCCTCTCCTACAATGAGCAGTTCTTC. This encodes CASRSGLAGSLSYNEQFF.

The chain links TRBV29-1 to TRBJ2-7; tentative D call: TRBD1 (6 bases). CDR1 and CDR2 (germline): SQVTM, ANQGSEA. The CDR3 extends over 13 amino acids. The ends were cut back, 2 bases at V and 6 bases at J, with 14 bases in the middle. The CDR3 nucleotides read TGCAGCGTTGAAAGGGCGCAGGGGACCGAGCAGTACTTC. It specifies CSVERAQGTEQYF.

V gene TRBV7-9 combines with J gene TRBJ1-5, with TRBD1 identical over 7 bases. CDR1 and CDR2 (germline): SEHNR, FQNEAQ (reference sequence). Trimming cost V 4 bases and J 3 bases; bases outside gene matches: 15. This CDR3 is 18 amino acids long. CDR3 amino acids: CASSSKDAGTAFNQPQHF. The CDR3 DNA follows: TGTGCCAGCAGCTCCAAGGACGCCGGGACAGCCTTCAATCAGCCCCAGCATTTT.

V and J are TRBV5-1 and TRBJ1-5; maybe TRBD1 (5 bases). Trimming removed 0 bases at V and 6 bases at J, with 13 bases between. The CDR3 runs 15 residues. Germline lookup yields CDR1 SGHRS and CDR2 YFSETQ. The CDR3 region has the DNA TGCGCCAGCAGCTTGGGAGGGCGCGGGGGTCAGCCCCAGCATTTT. Translation: CASSLGGRGGQPQHF.

V is TRBV4-3 and J is TRBJ1-1; perhaps TRBD1 as D (6 bases). Trimming removed 0 bases from V and 1 base from J, with 12 bases in between. This CDR3 has 16 residues. CDR1 is LGHNA and CDR2 is YSLEER in the germline V gene. In nucleotides, the CDR3 is TGCGCCAGCAGCCAAGATAGGGCAGGGGCGAACACTGAAGCTTTCTTT. Translated: CASSQDRAGANTEAFF.

This chain uses TRBV7-6 with TRBJ2-7, with unresolved D. Per the germline V gene, CDR1 is SGHVS and CDR2 is FNYEAQ. The V end lost 0 bases, the J end lost 2 bases, and 14 bases lay between the germline ends. The CDR3 runs 16 residues. The CDR3 region has the DNA TGTGCCAGCAGCTTAGCAATGTTTCCGCAGACCTACGAGCAGTACTTC. It yields the protein CASSLAMFPQTYEQYF.

The chain has TRBV6-6 and TRBJ1-4; TRBD1 might be the D (5 bases). Germline assignment: CDR1 MNHNY and CDR2 SVGAGI (reference sequence). The CDR3 has 14 residues. V was trimmed by 2 bases and J by 7 bases, leaving 11 bases between them. This chain's CDR3 is CASSYGQGGEKLFF. CDR3 sequence (DNA): TGTGCCAGCAGTTACGGGCAGGGCGGTGAAAAACTGTTTTTT.

The DNA of the CDR3 is TGTGCCAGCAGCACCGATCCTCCGCGAGAAGCTTTCTTT. Its translation: CASSTDPPREAFF. The chain joins TRBV5-5 to TRBJ1-1; D is undetermined. The CDR3 is 13 amino acids. V lost 4 bases to trimming and J lost 8 bases, with 15 bases between them. Germline lookup yields CDR1 SGHKS and CDR2 YYEKEE (reference sequence).

The chain is built from TRBV18 and TRBJ1-5; D remains unclear. The V end was cut by 1 base, the J end by 4 bases, with 8 bases between. CDR3 length equals 14 residues. Germline V gene data show CDR1 as KGHSH and CDR2 as LQKENI. CDR3 sequence (DNA): TGTGCCAGCTCACCACGGGCAGAGAATCAGCCCCAGCATTTT. It translates to CASSPRAENQPQHF.

J is TRBJ2-7 and V is TRBV6-1, with D possibly TRBD1 on 5 matching bases. V was clipped by 2 bases and J by 3 bases, with 11 bases between them. From germline, CDR1 is MNHNS and CDR2 SASEGT. The CDR3 sequence is 14 residues long. In DNA form, the CDR3 reads TGTGCCAGCAGTGAACTCAGGGTACGCTACGAGCAGTACTTC. It encodes CASSELRVRYEQYF.

This sequence joins TRBV7-2 and TRBJ2-1; 10 nucleotides match TRBD2. The CDR3 consists of 14 residues. V lost 1 base, J lost 14 bases, and 8 bases stayed unmatched. Germline-derived CDR1 and CDR2 are SGHTA and FQGNSA. The CDR3 here is CASSLVSGGGGKFF. DNA for the CDR3: TGTGCCAGCAGCTTAGTAAGCGGGGGGGGAGGGAAGTTCTTC.

V and J are TRBV4-1 and TRBJ2-5; possibly TRBD2 for D (6 bases). CDR3 length: 13 residues. The germline V gene has CDR1 MGHRA and CDR2 YSYEKL. V was cut by 8 bases and J by 3 bases, with 13 bases left in between. The CDR3 nucleotides are TGCGCCAGCGCCGGGAGACAAGAAGAGACCCAGTACTTC. It codes for CASAGRQEETQYF.

The gene calls are TRBV27 and TRBJ1-3, with TRBD1 matching 9 bases. CDR3 length: 15 residues. Germline V CDR1 and CDR2: MNHEY, SMNVEV (reference sequence). Trimming cost V 3 bases and J 2 bases; bases outside gene matches: 2. The CDR3 here is CASSLGQGAGNTIYF. CDR3 sequence (DNA): TGTGCCAGCAGTTTGGGACAGGGCGCTGGAAACACCATATATTTT.

This clone was counted once. The chain recombines TRBV2 with TRBJ1-5; TRBD1 is a possible D gene (6 bases). The CDR3 sequence is 15 residues long. Trimming took 6 bases from V and 4 from J, leaving 16 bases between them. In germline, CDR1 is SNHLY, CDR2 FYNNEI. The CDR3 nucleotides are TGTGCCAGCAGCAAAGAGGCAGGGGCTAATCAGCCCCAGCATTTT. Translating it yields CASSKEAGANQPQHF.